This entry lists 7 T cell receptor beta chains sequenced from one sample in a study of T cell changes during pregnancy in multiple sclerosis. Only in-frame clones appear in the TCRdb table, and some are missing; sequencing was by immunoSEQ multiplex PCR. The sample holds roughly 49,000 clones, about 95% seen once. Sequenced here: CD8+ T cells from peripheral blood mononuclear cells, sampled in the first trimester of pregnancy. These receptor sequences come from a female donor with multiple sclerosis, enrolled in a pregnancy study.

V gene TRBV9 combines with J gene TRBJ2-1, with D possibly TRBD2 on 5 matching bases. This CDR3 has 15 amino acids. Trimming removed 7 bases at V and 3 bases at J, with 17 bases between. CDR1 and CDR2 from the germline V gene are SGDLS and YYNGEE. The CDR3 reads CASSPEVAYYNEQFF. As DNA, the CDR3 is TGTGCCAGCTCCCCCGAAGTAGCGTACTACAATGAGCAGTTCTTC.

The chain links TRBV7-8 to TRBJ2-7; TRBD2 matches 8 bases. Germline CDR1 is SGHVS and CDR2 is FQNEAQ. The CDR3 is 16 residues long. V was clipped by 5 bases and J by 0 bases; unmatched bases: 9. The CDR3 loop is CASSPQTSGSSYEQYF. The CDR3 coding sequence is TGTGCCAGCAGCCCCCAAACCAGCGGGAGCTCCTACGAGCAGTACTTC. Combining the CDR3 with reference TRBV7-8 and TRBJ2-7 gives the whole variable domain GAGVSQSPRYKVAKRGQDVALRCDPISGHVSLFWYQQALGQGPEFLTYFQNEAQLDKSGLPSDRFFAERPEGSVSTLKIQRTQQEDSAVYLCASSPQTSGSSYEQYFGPGTRLTVT.

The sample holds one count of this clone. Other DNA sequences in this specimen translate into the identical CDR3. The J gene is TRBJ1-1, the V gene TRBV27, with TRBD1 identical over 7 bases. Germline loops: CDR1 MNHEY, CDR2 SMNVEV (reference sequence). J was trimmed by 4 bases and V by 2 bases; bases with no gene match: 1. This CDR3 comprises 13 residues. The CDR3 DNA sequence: TGTGCCAGCAGTTTAGACAGGGCCACTGAAGCTTTCTTT. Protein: CASSLDRATEAFF.

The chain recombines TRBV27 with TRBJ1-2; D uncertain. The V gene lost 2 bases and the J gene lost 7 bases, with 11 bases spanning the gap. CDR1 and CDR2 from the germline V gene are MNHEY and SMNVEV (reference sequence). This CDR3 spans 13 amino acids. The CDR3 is CASSLRSNSGYTF. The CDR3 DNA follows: TGTGCCAGCAGTTTACGGTCCAACAGTGGCTACACCTTC.

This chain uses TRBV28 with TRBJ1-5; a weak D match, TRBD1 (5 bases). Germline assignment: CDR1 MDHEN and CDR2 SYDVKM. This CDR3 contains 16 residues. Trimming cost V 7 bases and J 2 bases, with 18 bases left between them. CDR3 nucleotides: TGTGCCAGCACCTTGGCAGAGGGAGGGGGCAATCAGCCCCAGCATTTT. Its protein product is CASTLAEGGGNQPQHF.

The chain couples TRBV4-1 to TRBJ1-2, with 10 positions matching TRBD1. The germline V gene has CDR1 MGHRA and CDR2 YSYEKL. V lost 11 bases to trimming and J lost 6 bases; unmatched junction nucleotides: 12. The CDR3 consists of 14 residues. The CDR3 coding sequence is TGCGCCCGCCGCCAATCCGGGACAGGGGATGGCTACACCTTC. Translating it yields CARRQSGTGDGYTF.

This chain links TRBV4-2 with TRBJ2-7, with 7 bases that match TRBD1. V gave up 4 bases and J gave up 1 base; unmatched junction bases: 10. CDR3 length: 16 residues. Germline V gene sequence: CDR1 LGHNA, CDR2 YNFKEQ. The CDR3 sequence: CASSPYRDSSSYEQYF. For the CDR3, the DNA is TGTGCCAGCAGCCCCTACCGGGACAGTTCGTCCTACGAGCAGTACTTC.